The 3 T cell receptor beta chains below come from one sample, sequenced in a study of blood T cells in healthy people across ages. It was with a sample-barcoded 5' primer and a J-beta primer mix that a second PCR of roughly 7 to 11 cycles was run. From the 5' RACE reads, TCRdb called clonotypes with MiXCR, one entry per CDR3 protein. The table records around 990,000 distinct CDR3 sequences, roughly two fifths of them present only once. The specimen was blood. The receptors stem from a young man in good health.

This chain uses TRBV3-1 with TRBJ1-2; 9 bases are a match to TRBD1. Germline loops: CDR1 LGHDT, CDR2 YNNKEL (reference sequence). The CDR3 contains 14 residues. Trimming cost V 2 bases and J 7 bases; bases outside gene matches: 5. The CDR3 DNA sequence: TGTGCCAGCAGCCAAACGGGACAGGGAAGTGGCTACACCTTC. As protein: CASSQTGQGSGYTF. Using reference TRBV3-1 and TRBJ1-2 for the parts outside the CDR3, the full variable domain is DTAVSQTPKYLVTQMGNDKSIKCEQNLGHDTMYWYKQDSKKFLKIMFSYNNKELIINETVPNRFSPKSPDKAHLNLHINSLELGDSAVYFCASSQTGQGSGYTFGSGTRLTVV.

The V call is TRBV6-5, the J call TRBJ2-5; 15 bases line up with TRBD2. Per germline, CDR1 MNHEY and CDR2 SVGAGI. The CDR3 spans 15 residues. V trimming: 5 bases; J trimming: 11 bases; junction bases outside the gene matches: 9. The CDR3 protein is CASSGLAGGHNEQYF. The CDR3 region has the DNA TGTGCCAGCAGTGGACTAGCGGGGGGGCATAATGAGCAGTACTTC.

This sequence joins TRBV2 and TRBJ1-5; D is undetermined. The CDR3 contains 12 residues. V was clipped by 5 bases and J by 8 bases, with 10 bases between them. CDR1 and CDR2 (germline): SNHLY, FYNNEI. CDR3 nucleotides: TGTGCCAGCAGTTCCGGGATGGAGCCCCAGCATTTT. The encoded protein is CASSSGMEPQHF.